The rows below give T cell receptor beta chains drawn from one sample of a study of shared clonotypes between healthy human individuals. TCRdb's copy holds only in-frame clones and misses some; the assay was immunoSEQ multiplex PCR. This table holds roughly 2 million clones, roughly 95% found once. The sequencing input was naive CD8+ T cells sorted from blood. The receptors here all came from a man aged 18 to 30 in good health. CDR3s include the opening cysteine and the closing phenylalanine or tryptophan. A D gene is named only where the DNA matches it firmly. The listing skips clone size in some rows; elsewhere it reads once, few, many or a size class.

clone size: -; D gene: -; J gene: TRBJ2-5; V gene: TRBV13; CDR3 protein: CASRPGTEETQYF; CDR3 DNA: TGTGCCAGCAGACCCGGGACCGAAGAGACCCAGTACTTC
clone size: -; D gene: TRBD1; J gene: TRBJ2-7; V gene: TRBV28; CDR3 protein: CASSLWDRGYEQYF; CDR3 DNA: TGTGCCAGCAGTTTATGGGACAGGGGTTACGAGCAGTACTTC
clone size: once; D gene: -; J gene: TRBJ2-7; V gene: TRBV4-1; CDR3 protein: CASSQGDKLASYEQYF; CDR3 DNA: TGCGCCAGCAGCCAAGGAGACAAATTGGCTTCCTACGAGCAGTACTTC
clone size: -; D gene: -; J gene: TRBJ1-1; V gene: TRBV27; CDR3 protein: CASSLLSRGMNTEAFF; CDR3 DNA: TGTGCCAGCAGTTTATTGTCGAGGGGCATGAACACTGAAGCTTTCTTT
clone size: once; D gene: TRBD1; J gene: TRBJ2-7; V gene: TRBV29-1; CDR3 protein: CSVEDREYEQYF; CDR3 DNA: TGCAGCGTTGAGGACAGGGAATACGAGCAGTACTTC
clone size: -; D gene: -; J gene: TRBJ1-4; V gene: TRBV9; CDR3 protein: CASSVVDSNEKLFF; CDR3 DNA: TGTGCCAGCAGCGTAGTGGACAGCAATGAAAAACTGTTTTTT
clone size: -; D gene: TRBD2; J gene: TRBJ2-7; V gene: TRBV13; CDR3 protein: CASSEGLAGGIAEQYF; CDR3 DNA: TGTGCCAGCAGCGAGGGACTAGCGGGAGGTATTGCCGAGCAGTACTTC
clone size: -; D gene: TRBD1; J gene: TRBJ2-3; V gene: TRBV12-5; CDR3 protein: CASGFGTGGTDTQYF; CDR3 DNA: TGTGCTAGTGGTTTCGGGACAGGGGGAACGGATACGCAGTATTTT
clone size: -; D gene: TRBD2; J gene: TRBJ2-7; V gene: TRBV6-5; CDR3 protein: CASSYAGLAYEQYF; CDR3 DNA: TGTGCCAGCAGTTACGCGGGACTAGCTTACGAGCAGTACTTC
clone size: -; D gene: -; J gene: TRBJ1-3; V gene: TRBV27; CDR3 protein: CASSLSGTGNTIYF; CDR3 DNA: TGTGCCAGCAGTTTATCTGGGACGGGAAACACCATATATTTT
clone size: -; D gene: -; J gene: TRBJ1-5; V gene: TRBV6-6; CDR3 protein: CASTNLADWSNQPQHF; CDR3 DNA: TGTGCCAGCACCAACCTTGCGGACTGGTCAAATCAGCCCCAGCATTTT
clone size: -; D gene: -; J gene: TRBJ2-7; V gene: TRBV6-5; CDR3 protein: CASRNRVNEQYF; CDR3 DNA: TGTGCCAGCAGGAACAGGGTCAACGAGCAGTACTTC
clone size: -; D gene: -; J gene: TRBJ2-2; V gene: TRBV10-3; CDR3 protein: CAISELGENTGELFF; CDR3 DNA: TGTGCCATCAGTGAGTTAGGGGAAAACACCGGGGAGCTGTTTTTT
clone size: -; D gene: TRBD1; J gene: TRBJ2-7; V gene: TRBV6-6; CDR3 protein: CASSPQGASIYEQYF; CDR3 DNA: TGTGCCAGCAGTCCACAGGGGGCTTCTATCTACGAGCAGTACTTC
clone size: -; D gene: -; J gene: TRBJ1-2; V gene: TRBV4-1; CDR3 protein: CASSQGQAGYGYTF; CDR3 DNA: TGCGCCAGCAGCCAAGGACAGGCGGGCTATGGCTACACCTTC
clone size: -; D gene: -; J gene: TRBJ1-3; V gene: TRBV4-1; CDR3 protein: CASSLGVEGRNTIYF; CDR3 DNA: TGCGCCAGCAGCCTGGGGGTAGAGGGACGAAACACCATATATTTT
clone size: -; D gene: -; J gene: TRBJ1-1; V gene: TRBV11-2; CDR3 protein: CASSLMITEAFF; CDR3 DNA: TGTGCCAGCAGCTTGATGATTACTGAAGCTTTCTTT
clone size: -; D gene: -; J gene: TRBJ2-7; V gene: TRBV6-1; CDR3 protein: CASSGSTSYEQYF; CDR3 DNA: TGTGCCAGCAGTGGTAGCACTAGCTACGAGCAGTACTTC
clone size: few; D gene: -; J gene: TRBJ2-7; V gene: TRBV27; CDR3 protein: CASSPTGYEQYF; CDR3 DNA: TGTGCCAGCAGTCCTACAGGCTACGAGCAGTACTTC
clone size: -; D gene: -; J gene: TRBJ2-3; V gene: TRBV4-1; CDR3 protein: CASSSAVNQRVVTDTQYF; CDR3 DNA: TGCGCCAGCAGCTCGGCCGTTAATCAGCGGGTTGTAACAGATACGCAGTATTTT
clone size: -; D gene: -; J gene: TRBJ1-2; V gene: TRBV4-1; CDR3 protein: CASRITGTDGYTF; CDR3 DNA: TGCGCCAGCAGGATTACCGGGACTGATGGCTACACCTTC
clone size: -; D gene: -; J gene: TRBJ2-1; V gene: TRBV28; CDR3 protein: CASSPTGGPSYNEQFF; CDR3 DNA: TGTGCCAGCAGCCCAACGGGGGGCCCGTCCTACAATGAGCAGTTCTTC
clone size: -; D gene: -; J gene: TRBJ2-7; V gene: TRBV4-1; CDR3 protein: CASSQSPEGRLDYEQYF; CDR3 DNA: TGCGCCAGCAGCCAATCCCCCGAGGGACGGCTAGACTACGAGCAGTACTTC
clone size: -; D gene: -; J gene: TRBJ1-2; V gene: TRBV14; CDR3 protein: CASSPGTAFNGYTF; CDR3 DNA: TGTGCCAGCAGCCCAGGGACCGCCTTTAACGGCTACACCTTC
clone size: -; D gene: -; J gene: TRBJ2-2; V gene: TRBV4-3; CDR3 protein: CASSQAVSGPNTGELFF; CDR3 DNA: TGCGCCAGCAGCCAAGCGGTCAGCGGACCGAACACCGGGGAGCTGTTTTTT
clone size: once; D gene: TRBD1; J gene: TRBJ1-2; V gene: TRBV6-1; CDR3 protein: CASSLDRDNYGYTF; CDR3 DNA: TGTGCCAGCAGTTTGGACAGGGATAACTATGGCTACACCTTC
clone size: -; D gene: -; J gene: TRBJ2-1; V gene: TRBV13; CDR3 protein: CASSSKTISYNEQFF; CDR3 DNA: TGTGCCAGCAGCTCAAAGACCATATCCTACAATGAGCAGTTCTTC
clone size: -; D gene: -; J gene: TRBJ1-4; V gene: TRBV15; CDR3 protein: CATGSILNEKLFF; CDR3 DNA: TGTGCCACCGGGTCCATTCTCAACGAAAAACTGTTTTTT
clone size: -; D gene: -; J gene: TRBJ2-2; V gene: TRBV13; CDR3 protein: CASSLGHTGELFF; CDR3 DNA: TGTGCCAGCAGTCTGGGTCACACCGGGGAGCTGTTTTTT
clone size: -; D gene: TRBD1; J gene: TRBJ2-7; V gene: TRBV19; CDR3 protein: CASSIPGQGGDEQYF; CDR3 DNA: TGTGCCAGTAGTATTCCGGGACAGGGTGGAGACGAGCAGTACTTC
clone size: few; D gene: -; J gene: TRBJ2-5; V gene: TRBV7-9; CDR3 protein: CASSLVIEETQYF; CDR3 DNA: TGTGCCAGCAGCTTAGTAATAGAAGAGACCCAGTACTTC
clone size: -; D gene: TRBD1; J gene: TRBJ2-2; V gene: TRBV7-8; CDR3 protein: CASSGTGTANTGELFF; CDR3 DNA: TGTGCCAGCAGCGGCACCGGGACAGCGAACACCGGGGAGCTGTTTTTT
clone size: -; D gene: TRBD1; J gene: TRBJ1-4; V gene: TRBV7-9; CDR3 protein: CASSSRQGALREKLFF; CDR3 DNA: TGTGCCAGCAGCTCTAGACAGGGGGCGCTGAGAGAAAAACTGTTTTTT
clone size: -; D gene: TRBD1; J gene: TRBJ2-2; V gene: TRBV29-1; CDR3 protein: CSVDIGGSTGELFF; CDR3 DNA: TGCAGCGTTGATATAGGGGGCTCAACCGGGGAGCTGTTTTTT
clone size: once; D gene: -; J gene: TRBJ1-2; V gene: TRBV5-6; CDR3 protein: CASSLFAQSLNYGYTF; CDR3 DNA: TGTGCCAGCAGCTTGTTCGCCCAGTCGCTGAACTATGGCTACACCTTC
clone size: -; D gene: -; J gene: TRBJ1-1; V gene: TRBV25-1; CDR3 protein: CASSALGGRTEAFF; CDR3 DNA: TGTGCCAGCAGCGCCCTAGGGGGGAGAACTGAAGCTTTCTTT
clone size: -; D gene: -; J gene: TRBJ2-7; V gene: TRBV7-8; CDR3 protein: CASSQTEGEYEQYF; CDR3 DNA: TGTGCCAGCAGCCAGACGGAGGGCGAATACGAGCAGTACTTC
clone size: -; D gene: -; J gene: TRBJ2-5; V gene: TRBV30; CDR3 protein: CASTGYQETQYF; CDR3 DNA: TGTGCCTCTACTGGGTACCAAGAGACCCAGTACTTC
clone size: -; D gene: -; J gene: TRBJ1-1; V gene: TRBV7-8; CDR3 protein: CASSFDWRTEAFF; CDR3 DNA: TGTGCCAGCAGCTTCGACTGGAGGACTGAAGCTTTCTTT
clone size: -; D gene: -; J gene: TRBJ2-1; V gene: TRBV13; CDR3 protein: CASSPDGSVGPNEQFF; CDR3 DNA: TGTGCCAGCAGCCCAGACGGGAGCGTAGGCCCCAATGAGCAGTTCTTC
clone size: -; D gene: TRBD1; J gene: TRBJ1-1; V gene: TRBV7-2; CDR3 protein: CASSWGQGHTEAFF; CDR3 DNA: TGTGCCAGCAGCTGGGGACAGGGCCACACTGAAGCTTTCTTT
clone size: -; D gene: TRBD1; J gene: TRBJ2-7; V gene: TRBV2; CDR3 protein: CASILLGGNEQYF; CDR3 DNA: TGTGCCAGCATCCTCCTAGGGGGCAACGAGCAGTACTTC
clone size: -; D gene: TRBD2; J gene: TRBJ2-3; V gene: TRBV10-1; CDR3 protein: CASSPGLTTDTQYF; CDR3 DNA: TGCGCCAGCAGCCCGGGACTAACTACAGATACGCAGTATTTT
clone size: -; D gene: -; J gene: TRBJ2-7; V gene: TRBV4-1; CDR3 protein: CASSPTDVGSDYEQYF; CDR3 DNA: TGCGCCAGCAGCCCGACCGACGTAGGGTCGGACTACGAGCAGTACTTC
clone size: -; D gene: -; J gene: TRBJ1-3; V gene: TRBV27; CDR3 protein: CASSLHSSGNTIYF; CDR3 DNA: TGTGCCAGCAGTTTGCATAGCTCTGGAAACACCATATATTTT
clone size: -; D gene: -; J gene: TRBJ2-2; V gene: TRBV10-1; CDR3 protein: CASRNTGELFF; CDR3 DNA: TGCGCCAGCAGGAACACCGGGGAGCTGTTTTTT
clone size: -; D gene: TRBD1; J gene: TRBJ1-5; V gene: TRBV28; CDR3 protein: CASSLLHRTGSNQPQHF; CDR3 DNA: TGTGCCAGCAGTTTGCTCCACCGGACAGGGAGCAATCAGCCCCAGCATTTT
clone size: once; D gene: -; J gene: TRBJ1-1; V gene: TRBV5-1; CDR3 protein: CASSRSRELNTEAFF; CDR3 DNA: TGCGCCAGCAGCCGAAGCAGGGAGTTGAACACTGAAGCTTTCTTT
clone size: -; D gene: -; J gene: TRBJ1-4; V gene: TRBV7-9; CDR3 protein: CASSFFTRTPTNEKLFF; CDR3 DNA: TGTGCCAGCAGCTTCTTCACCCGGACTCCAACTAATGAAAAACTGTTTTTT